The rows below give T cell receptor beta chains drawn from one sample of a study of CD8 T cells in Susac syndrome. Using its own MiXCR run on the immunoSEQ multiplex PCR reads, TCRdb lists one record per CDR3 protein. The data show about 130,000 distinct CDR3 sequences, about 94% seen once. Sequencing was performed on CD4+ T cells from PBMCs. The receptor source for this set is a human donor with multiple sclerosis. CDR3s include the opening cysteine and the closing phenylalanine or tryptophan. Clone size is given for some rows only: seen once, a few or many times, or a class if the clone is expanded.

V gene: TRBV6-1; clone size: -; J gene: TRBJ2-5; CDR3 protein: CASTIGQGGPQETQYF
V gene: TRBV6-5; clone size: -; J gene: TRBJ1-1; CDR3 protein: CASRGGAFRTEAFF
V gene: TRBV20-1; clone size: -; J gene: TRBJ1-4; CDR3 protein: CSARAEGRNEKLFF
V gene: TRBV12-3/TRBV12-4; clone size: -; J gene: TRBJ1-1; CDR3 protein: CASSLGGWVNTEAFF
V gene: TRBV29-1; clone size: -; J gene: TRBJ2-1; CDR3 protein: CSAGGGDNEQFF
V gene: TRBV6-1; clone size: -; J gene: TRBJ2-1; CDR3 protein: CASSGGLASYNEQFF
V gene: TRBV30; clone size: -; J gene: TRBJ2-1; CDR3 protein: CAWSAPRDSLGNEQFF
V gene: TRBV4-1; clone size: -; J gene: TRBJ1-5; CDR3 protein: CASSQEGFSNQPQHF
V gene: TRBV30; clone size: -; J gene: TRBJ2-6; CDR3 protein: CASGANVLTF
V gene: TRBV30; clone size: -; J gene: TRBJ2-1; CDR3 protein: CAWSGLLRDRGPGNEQFF
V gene: TRBV20-1; clone size: -; J gene: TRBJ1-1; CDR3 protein: CSAMGQANTEAFF
V gene: TRBV18; clone size: -; J gene: TRBJ2-1; CDR3 protein: CASSPRSSYNEQFF
V gene: TRBV20-1; clone size: -; J gene: TRBJ1-6; CDR3 protein: CSASLSKDSPLHF
V gene: TRBV29-1; clone size: -; J gene: TRBJ2-3; CDR3 protein: CSVAGTSGRGDTQYF
V gene: TRBV2; clone size: -; J gene: TRBJ2-3; CDR3 protein: CASSVKRGTSTDTQYF
V gene: TRBV2; clone size: -; J gene: TRBJ2-7; CDR3 protein: CASSPPGGYEQYF
V gene: TRBV30; clone size: -; J gene: TRBJ1-1; CDR3 protein: CAWSAQTGHLKAFF
V gene: TRBV15; clone size: -; J gene: TRBJ1-2; CDR3 protein: CATSRGGDRGVGYTF
V gene: TRBV6-6; clone size: -; J gene: TRBJ1-1; CDR3 protein: CASSWDRGHKVTEAFF
V gene: TRBV19; clone size: -; J gene: TRBJ1-5; CDR3 protein: CASSRGQGPNQPQHF
V gene: TRBV1; clone size: -; J gene: TRBJ2-1; CDR3 protein: CTSSQPSGGAGEQFF
V gene: TRBV7-3; clone size: -; J gene: TRBJ2-1; CDR3 protein: CASSQSGERLNEQFF
V gene: TRBV30; clone size: once; J gene: TRBJ1-5; CDR3 protein: CAWSVLGRDQPQHF
V gene: TRBV30; clone size: once; J gene: TRBJ2-1; CDR3 protein: CAWVGGSAKFF
V gene: TRBV3-1; clone size: -; J gene: TRBJ1-1; CDR3 protein: CASSQAFFLNTEAFF
V gene: TRBV10-3; clone size: -; J gene: TRBJ2-5; CDR3 protein: CAISTQLGSQETQYF
V gene: TRBV12-3/TRBV12-4; clone size: -; J gene: TRBJ1-2; CDR3 protein: CASRAGLSGYTF
V gene: TRBV7-9; clone size: -; J gene: TRBJ2-7; CDR3 protein: CASSLEWSSNEQYF
V gene: TRBV3-1; clone size: once; J gene: TRBJ2-1; CDR3 protein: CASSQGTSSYNEQFF
V gene: TRBV5-1; clone size: -; J gene: TRBJ1-1; CDR3 protein: CASSLASWGTEAFF
V gene: TRBV7-9; clone size: -; J gene: TRBJ2-3; CDR3 protein: CASSFGVSTDTQYF
V gene: TRBV19; clone size: -; J gene: TRBJ1-1; CDR3 protein: CASSISGVGTEAFF
V gene: TRBV9; clone size: -; J gene: TRBJ2-1; CDR3 protein: CASSLLTRTSGSYNEQFF
V gene: TRBV30; clone size: -; J gene: TRBJ2-5; CDR3 protein: CAWSSDFQETQYF